This T cell receptor (beta chain) originates from a study of blood T cell repertoires in COVID-19. Study context: Sources were T cells, B-cell-depleted T cells, or PBMCs; the material itself was cDNA or gDNA.

This CDR3 comprises 14 residues. Germline V gene data show CDR1 as SGHVS and CDR2 as FQNEAQ. V lost 4 bases and J lost 2, with 11 bases in between. As originally analysed: For nucleated cells, counts were estimated from reference gene primer amplification. Method: immunoSEQ multiplex PCR; TCRdb's copy keeps in-frame clones and lacks some. The V and J calls and clone size come from that table; D and trimming were worked out from the DNA. Counted here are 150,000 or so clones, 80% to 90% occurring once; the ten biggest clones make up 6% to 9%. This chain links TRBV7-8 with TRBJ2-5; perhaps TRBD1 as D (5 bases). This receptor was taken from a man between 35 and 55 years old who had recovered from COVID-19. Sequenced: peripheral blood. Here the CDR3 reads CASSSRQFQETQYF. The CDR3 bases are TGTGCCAGCAGCTCACGACAGTTTCAAGAGACCCAGTACTTC.